These 6 T cell receptor beta chains originate from one sample sequenced in a study of blood T cell repertoires in COVID-19. Sequenced by immunoSEQ multiplex PCR; TCRdb stores in-frame clones only, minus some. The table has 97,000 or so clones, approximately 91% seen once. The sequencing input was peripheral blood. The receptors stem from a man between 18 and 35 years old with acute or convalescent COVID-19.

The chain recombines TRBV24-1 with TRBJ2-1; TRBD1 aligns across 7 bases. The junction had 5 bases not matched to a gene; V was cut back by 11 bases and J by 5 bases. Germline V gives CDR1 KGHDR, CDR2 SFDVKD. This CDR3 contains 12 residues. Here the CDR3 reads CASRDRNNEQFF. The CDR3 coding sequence is TGTGCCAGCCGGGACAGAAACAATGAGCAGTTCTTC.

The chain combines TRBV3-1 (or the pseudogene TRBV3-2) with TRBJ2-1, with 9 nucleotides matching TRBD2. The CDR3 sequence is 15 residues long. J lost 7 bases, V lost 1 base, and 5 bases had no gene match. Germline values: CDR1 LGHDT, CDR2 YNNKEL (reference sequence). The CDR3 sequence: CASSQVAGGQNEQFF. The CDR3 DNA sequence: TGTGCCAGCAGCCAAGTTGCGGGGGGGCAGAATGAGCAGTTCTTC.

This clone was counted a few times. The V and J genes are TRBV5-1 and TRBJ2-3, with D possibly being TRBD2 (5 bases). Germline CDR1 is SGHRS and CDR2 is YFSETQ. V was pared by 5 bases and J by 0 bases, with 10 bases between. CDR3 size: 14 residues. The CDR3 nucleotides are TGCGCCAGCAGGAGGGCCTCTAGCACAGATACGCAGTATTTT. It codes for CASRRASSTDTQYF.

The CDR3 spells CASSSHDSLGNQPQHF. Written as DNA, the CDR3 is TGTGCCAGCAGCTCCCACGACAGTTTAGGCAATCAGCCCCAGCATTTT. The chain combines TRBV5-6 with TRBJ1-5; tentatively, D is TRBD1 (5 bases). Germline CDR1 and CDR2: SGHDT and YYEEEE. There are 16 residues in the CDR3. V shed 3 bases and J shed 2 bases, with 15 bases lying between them.

In this sample, this clone turned up once. The V and J genes are TRBV3-1 (or the pseudogene TRBV3-2) and TRBJ1-1; TRBD1 is a possible D gene (5 bases). This CDR3 has 13 residues. Trimming cost V 4 bases and J 7 bases, with 13 bases left between them. CDR1 and CDR2 (germline): LGHDT, YNNKEL (reference sequence). DNA for the CDR3: TGTGCCAGCAGCCGGGAGGGGCTAGGTGAAGCTTTCTTT. Amino acids: CASSREGLGEAFF.

The chain joins TRBV7-6 to TRBJ2-7, with 10 bases lining up with TRBD1. The CDR3 sequence is 15 residues long. CDR1 and CDR2 (germline): SGHVS, FNYEAQ. The V gene end was trimmed by 5 bases and the J gene end by 2 bases; junction bases not matched to a gene: 6. CDR3 nucleotide sequence: TGTGCCAGCAGCCCATTCGGACAGGGGGCCTACGAGCAGTACTTC. Encoded protein: CASSPFGQGAYEQYF. The entire variable domain, with the rest obtained from reference TRBV7-6 and TRBJ2-7, is as follows: GAGVSQSPRYKVTKRGQDVALRCDPISGHVSLYWYRQALGQGPEFLTYFNYEAQQDKSGLPNDRFSAERPEGSISTLTIQRTEQRDSAMYRCASSPFGQGAYEQYFGPGTRLTVT.